The 22 T cell receptor beta chains below come from one sample, sequenced in a study of cytomegalovirus exposure and HLA in healthy donors (TCRdb year 2017). Library method: the immunoSEQ multiplex PCR assay. For the multiplex PCR, a mixture combining 60 forward primers for TCR Vbeta segments and 13 reverse primers for TCR Jbeta segments was used. TCRdb carries this immuneACCESS record with in-frame sequences only. Its versions omit some clonotypes, under half of them owing to an unresolved V gene in the studies checked, with the rest unexplained. This sample holds around 96,000 clones; 70% to 90% were observed only once. The ten top clones hold around 2% of the sample. The sequenced material came from PBMCs. These receptors were collected from a young man in good health and CMV-seronegative.

The chain carries TRBV6-1 and TRBJ2-1; tentatively, D is TRBD2 (5 bases). The CDR3 runs to 13 residues. CDR1 and CDR2 from the germline V gene are MNHNS and SASEGT. V was shortened by 7 bases and J by 7 bases, with 14 bases between the two germline ends. DNA for the CDR3: TGTGCCAGCATCTCCAACGCGGGTAATGAGCAGTTCTTC. Translation gives CASISNAGNEQFF.

This chain connects TRBV7-2 to TRBJ1-1; a possible D gene is TRBD1 (6 bases). This CDR3 has 13 residues. V was pared by 5 bases and J by 1 base, with 8 bases between. Germline CDR1 SGHTA, CDR2 FQGNSA. The CDR3: CASSQDRNTEAFF. In DNA form, the CDR3 reads TGTGCCAGCAGCCAGGACAGGAACACTGAAGCTTTCTTT.

CDR3 coding DNA: TGTGCCAGCAGCCAGGCTAGCGGGGCCGCGACCGATGAGCAGTTCTTC. Encoded protein: CASSQASGAATDEQFF. J is TRBJ2-1 and V is TRBV4-2, with 9 bases fitting TRBD2. The length of the CDR3 is 16 residues. Germline V gives CDR1 LGHNA, CDR2 YNFKEQ. V lost 3 bases, J lost 8 bases, and 11 bases stayed unmatched.

The V and J genes are TRBV9 and TRBJ2-7; 8 nucleotides line up with TRBD2. In germline, CDR1 is SGDLS, CDR2 YYNGEE. V gave up 4 bases and J gave up 2 bases; unmatched junction bases: 14. The CDR3 has 17 amino acids. The CDR3 loop is CASSSSAGGDRTYEQYF. CDR3 bases: TGTGCCAGCAGCTCCTCGGCGGGGGGCGACAGGACCTACGAGCAGTACTTC.

The chain joins TRBV6-5 to TRBJ2-2; weak D call: TRBD2 (5 bases). CDR3 length equals 13 residues. Trimming pared 6 bases from V and 13 bases from J, leaving 18 bases between. The V gene's germline CDR1 is MNHEY and CDR2 SVGAGI. CDR3 sequence (DNA): TGTGCCAGCAGCCGAGTTACAGCCGAGGGGCTGTTTTTT. Translated, it gives CASSRVTAEGLFF.

The chain is built from TRBV29-1 and TRBJ2-5; 9 bases fit TRBD2. The CDR3 contains 13 residues. The J segment lost 7 bases and the V segment lost 5 bases, leaving 8 bases of the junction unmatched. From germline, CDR1 is SQVTM and CDR2 ANQGSEA. The CDR3 DNA follows: TGCAGCGTTTCAGGACTAGCGTTTAGGACCCAGTACTTC. Translated, it gives CSVSGLAFRTQYF.

The chain recombines TRBV29-1 with TRBJ1-1; D remains unclear. CDR3 size: 13 residues. The ends were cut back, 6 bases at V and 1 base at J, with 12 bases in the middle. Germline assignment: CDR1 SQVTM and CDR2 ANQGSEA. The CDR3, as DNA: TGCAGCGTGAGAGGGCAGTGGAACACTGAAGCTTTCTTT. Encoded protein: CSVRGQWNTEAFF.

The chain has TRBV19 and TRBJ1-2, with TRBD1 identical over 7 bases. Germline V gene sequence: CDR1 LNHDA, CDR2 SQIVND (reference sequence). CDR3 size: 15 residues. V trimming: 5 bases; J trimming: 2 bases; junction bases outside the gene matches: 8. The CDR3, as DNA: TGTGCCAGTAGTGCACAGGGGATATCCAACTATGGCTACACCTTC. Amino acids: CASSAQGISNYGYTF.

The V call is TRBV21-1, the J call TRBJ1-2. TRBV21-1 is given as a pseudogene. The CDR3 sequence is 20 residues long. CDR3 coding DNA: TGTGCCAGCAGCATGAGAGTGGAGGGAAGTTTCACTCTACAGGCGTATGGCTACACCTTC. Protein sequence: CASSMRVEGSFTLQAYGYTF.

The rearrangement joins TRBV6-1 to TRBJ1-2; 8 positions agree with TRBD1. CDR1 MNHNS and CDR2 SASEGT come from the germline V gene. The CDR3 extends over 14 amino acids. V lost 7 bases, J lost 4 bases, and 8 bases stayed unmatched. The CDR3 here is CASTSDRASYGYTF. CDR3 coding DNA: TGTGCCAGCACCTCGGACAGGGCTTCCTATGGCTACACCTTC.

To note about this clone: The junction does not match germline at one end; this may be a read error. This chain joins TRBV7-9 and TRBJ2-2; TRBD2 matches at 11 bases. Germline V CDR1 and CDR2: SEHNR, FQNEAQ (reference sequence). The CDR3 spans 16 residues. CDR3 region: CSSSQTSGALPGELFF. The CDR3 DNA sequence: TGTTCCAGCAGCCAGACTAGCGGGGCCCTCCCCGGGGAGCTGTTTTTT.

V gene TRBV5-6 combines with J gene TRBJ2-7, with D perhaps matching TRBD2 (5 bases). The V and J ends lost 5 bases and 0 bases respectively, with 6 bases between them. This CDR3 has 12 amino acids. Germline V gene lookup returns CDR1 SGHDT and CDR2 YYEEEE. The CDR3 DNA follows: TGTGCCAGCAGGAGGGACTCCTACGAGCAGTACTTC. Translating gives CASRRDSYEQYF. The complete variable domain, with remaining parts taken from reference TRBV5-6 and TRBJ2-7, reads DAGVTQSPTHLIKTRGQQVTLRCSPKSGHDTVSWYQQALGQGPQFIFQYYEEEERQRGNFPDRFSGHQFPNYSSELNVNALLLGDSALYLCASRRDSYEQYFGPGTRLTVT.

The CDR3 bases are TGTGCCACCTCCGACGAGGTCTGGGTTAGTGAAAAACTGTTTTTT. It translates to CATSDEVWVSEKLFF. The chain links TRBV19 to TRBJ1-4; unclear D gene. This CDR3 comprises 15 residues. Germline values: CDR1 LNHDA, CDR2 SQIVND (reference sequence). Trimming pared 10 bases from V and 7 bases from J, leaving 22 bases between.

This clone was seen more than once but under ten times. The J gene is TRBJ1-1, the V gene TRBV6-6; D call uncertain. Germline V lookup: CDR1 MNHNY, CDR2 SVGAGI (reference sequence). The CDR3 has 14 amino acids. Trimming shortened V by 2 bases and J by 1 base, and 8 bases separated the two germline ends. CDR3 bases: TGTGCCAGCAGTTACAAGGGAGGGAACACTGAAGCTTTCTTT. Translated: CASSYKGGNTEAFF.

The chain couples TRBV4-1 to TRBJ1-5; TRBD1 might be the D (5 bases). The length of the CDR3 is 17 residues. The V gene lost 4 bases and the J gene lost 3 bases, with 19 bases spanning the gap. Germline CDR1 and CDR2: MGHRA and YSYEKL. This chain's CDR3 is CASSPVPGGGINQPQHF. The DNA for the CDR3 is TGCGCCAGCAGCCCCGTTCCGGGTGGGGGGATCAATCAGCCCCAGCATTTT.

This clone was recorded a few times. The V and J genes are TRBV5-4 and TRBJ1-3; 7 nucleotides line up with TRBD1. Per germline, CDR1 SGHNT and CDR2 YYREEE (reference sequence). V lost 3 bases and J lost 2; bases outside the gene matches: 8. The CDR3 loop spans 16 amino acids. The CDR3 spells CASSSPGQKTGNTIYF. Here the CDR3 DNA reads TGTGCCAGCAGCTCCCCGGGACAGAAGACTGGAAACACCATATATTTT.

As regards this clone: This CDR3 is also generated by other DNA sequences in the sample. The chain recombines TRBV6-5 with TRBJ2-7, with TRBD2 matching 8 bases. The V segment lost 6 bases and the J segment 2 bases; nucleotides outside the gene matches: 9. The CDR3 runs 15 residues. In germline, CDR1 is MNHEY, CDR2 SVGAGI. The CDR3 spells CASSPTDGGAYEQYF. CDR3 bases: TGTGCCAGCAGCCCCACCGACGGGGGGGCCTACGAGCAGTACTTC.

The chain carries TRBV7-6 and TRBJ2-5; weak D call: TRBD2 (6 bases). The germline V gene encodes CDR1 SGHVS and CDR2 FNYEAQ. V was clipped by 4 bases and J by 11 bases, with 26 bases between them. CDR3 size: 16 residues. In nucleotides, the CDR3 is TGTGCCAGCAGCTCGCATAGCGGAGGACGGGCCGCCCTGCAGTACTTC. Protein: CASSSHSGGRAALQYF.

The chain employs TRBV5-1 and TRBJ2-2; 9 nucleotides agree with TRBD1. Germline loops: CDR1 SGHRS, CDR2 YFSETQ. V trimming: 2 bases; J trimming: 3 bases; junction bases outside the gene matches: 2. The CDR3 extends over 15 amino acids. The DNA of the CDR3 is TGCGCCAGCAGCTTAGGGACAGGGCACACCGGGGAGCTGTTTTTT. Translating gives CASSLGTGHTGELFF.

The V and J genes are TRBV4-2 and TRBJ2-1; D might be TRBD2 (7 bases). Germline CDR1 and CDR2: LGHNA and YNFKEQ. V lost 2 bases and J lost 2, with 16 bases in between. The CDR3 runs to 17 residues. The CDR3 sequence is CASSQSSGGPAYNEQFF. DNA for the CDR3: TGTGCCAGCAGCCAAAGCTCGGGGGGCCCAGCCTACAATGAGCAGTTCTTC.

With respect to this clone: The identical CDR3 is also encoded by other nucleotide sequences in the sample. V and J are TRBV6-1 and TRBJ1-5; 10 nucleotides match TRBD1. This CDR3 has 15 amino acids. Germline CDR1 and CDR2: MNHNS and SASEGT. The V and J ends lost 4 bases and 2 bases, in that order; junction bases with no gene match: 2. This chain's CDR3 is CASSAGTGGNQPQHF. CDR3 in DNA: TGTGCCAGCAGTGCCGGGACAGGGGGCAATCAGCCCCAGCATTTT.

The chain combines TRBV27 with TRBJ2-4; tentatively, D is TRBD1 (6 bases). The CDR3 has 15 residues. Trimming took 5 bases from V and 0 from J, leaving 11 bases between them. The V gene's germline CDR1 is MNHEY and CDR2 SMNVEV (reference sequence). CDR3 bases: TGTGCCAGCAGTCTGACAGGCCTAGCCAAAAACATTCAGTACTTC. Its protein product is CASSLTGLAKNIQYF.